These 5 T cell receptor beta chains originate from one sample sequenced in a study of molecular identifiers for immune sequencing clone quantification. TCRdb redid the calling of the PCR reads with MiXCR, one entry per CDR3 protein. The data show about 100,000 distinct CDR3 sequences, 36% seen once. What was sequenced was naive CD8+ T cells from blood, with Jurkat cell RNA spiked in. Subset meaning: FACS-sorted CD8+CD4-CCR7+CD45RA+ naive T cells. All receptors come from a human donor in good health. Some libraries in this study had Jurkat cell RNA spiked in.

As concerns this clonotype: A clone one base away is much larger, so this may be a read error. This rearrangement joins TRBV7-9 to TRBJ1-4, with D tentatively TRBD1 (5 bases). The CDR3 spans 14 residues. Germline lookup yields CDR1 SEHNR and CDR2 FQNEAQ (reference sequence). In DNA, the CDR3 is TGTGCCAGCAGCCATGGGGACCGGAATGAAAAACTGATTTTT. Amino acid sequence: CASSHGDRNEKLIF.

The genes are TRBV12-3 or TRBV12-4 and TRBJ2-4, with a possible D match to TRBD2 (6 bases). Trimming removed 4 bases from V and 9 bases from J, with 13 bases in between. The CDR3 is 13 amino acids. For the CDR3, the DNA is TGTGCCAGCAGTTGGGGACTGGAAATCATTCAGTACTTC. This gives the protein CASSWGLEIIQYF.

This clonotype was detected a few times. CDR3 coding DNA: TGCGCCAGCGTTAGGTGCATGCTCTCCTACGAGCAGTACTTC. Protein product: CASVRCMLSYEQYF. The genes are TRBV23-1 and TRBJ2-7; D gene unclear. TRBV23-1 is treated as an ORF (open reading frame) with a function not yet certain. With 8 bases removed from V and 0 bases from J, the gap between germline ends came to 14 bases. The CDR3 spans 14 residues.

Concerning this clonotype: A clone one base away is much larger, so this may be a read error. The chain links TRBV20-1 to TRBJ1-1; D is ambiguous. The CDR3 consists of 10 residues. CDR1 and CDR2 (germline): DFQATT, SNEGSKA (reference sequence). Written as DNA, the CDR3 is TGCAGTGCTAGTGCGGGAAGGGCTTGCTTT. Translation gives CSASAGRACF.

Turning to this clonotype: A much more abundant neighbour one base away suggests this may be a read error. The chain couples TRBV12-3 or TRBV12-4 to TRBJ2-3; 7 nucleotides line up with TRBD2. This CDR3 has 13 amino acids. The CDR3, as DNA: TGTGCCAGCAGTCCTAGCGGCACAGAAACGCAGTATTTT. It specifies CASSPSGTETQYF.